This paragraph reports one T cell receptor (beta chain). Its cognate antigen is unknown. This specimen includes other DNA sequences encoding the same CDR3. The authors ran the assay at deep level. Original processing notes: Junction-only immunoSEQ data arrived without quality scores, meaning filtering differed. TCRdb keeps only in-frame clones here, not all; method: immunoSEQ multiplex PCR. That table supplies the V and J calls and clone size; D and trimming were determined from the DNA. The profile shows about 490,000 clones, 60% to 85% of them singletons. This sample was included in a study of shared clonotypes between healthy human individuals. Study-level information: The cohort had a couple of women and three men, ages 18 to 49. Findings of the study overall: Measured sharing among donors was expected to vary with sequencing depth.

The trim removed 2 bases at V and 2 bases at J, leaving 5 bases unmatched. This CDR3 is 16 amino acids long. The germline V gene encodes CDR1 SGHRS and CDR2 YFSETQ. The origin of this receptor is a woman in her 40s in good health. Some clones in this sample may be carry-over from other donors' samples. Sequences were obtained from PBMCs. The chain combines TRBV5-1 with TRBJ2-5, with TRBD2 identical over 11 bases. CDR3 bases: TGCGCCAGCAGCTTTCCGGGACTAGCGGAGCAAGAGACCCAGTACTTC. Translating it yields CASSFPGLAEQETQYF.